The clone carrying this T cell receptor (beta chain) was counted at least ten times. Its antigen remains unidentified. TCRdb reprocessed the 5' RACE reads via MiXCR and lists one record per CDR3 protein. The table records 200,000 to 250,000 distinct CDR3 sequences, 6% to 9% of them present only once. V was pared by 2 bases and J by 3 bases, with 4 bases of the junction left unmatched. CDR3 size: 15 residues. Germline CDR1 is SNHLY and CDR2 is FYNNEI. This record belongs to a study of identical twins. Study-wide points: Monozygotic twins shared more out-of-frame TCR alpha than recombination models predicted.

The data also belong to a second study, concerning yellow fever vaccine responses in identical twins.

J is TRBJ2-7 and V is TRBV2; 10 positions match TRBD2. Material for sequencing was memory (CD45RO+) T cells sorted from blood. The clonotype originates from a woman aged 18-35 years in good health. CDR3 DNA sequence: TGTGCCAGCAGTGAATATAGCGGGGGGCTCTACGAGCAGTACTTC. Translated: CASSEYSGGLYEQYF.